The clone carrying this TCR beta chain was seen a handful of times. The antigen is unknown. As the sequencing template, cDNA was produced by extracting RNA and reverse transcribing it. Method: immunoSEQ multiplex PCR; TCRdb's copy keeps in-frame clones and lacks some. Altogether 150,000 to 200,000 clones are present, 55% to 65% being singletons, with the ten largest covering approximately 4.8%. These data originate in a study of CD8+ T cells in alopecia areata. Whole-study results and caveats: Clonality in lesional scalp, especially alopecia totalis/universalis, exceeded that of normal scalp. Normal skin's resident alphabeta T cells are also sequenced in scalp samples.

Cell sorting was applied to PBMCs, and CD4+ and CD8+ T cells were collected. The source material was CD4+ T cells sorted from blood. This TCR was recovered from a human donor in good health.

The CDR3 sequence is CASSLSGGAGTDTQYF. The CDR3 DNA follows: TGCGCCAGCAGCTTGAGTGGGGGCGCGGGCACAGATACGCAGTATTTT. This rearrangement joins TRBV5-1 to TRBJ2-3, with D possibly matching TRBD1 (6 bases). The CDR3 length is 16 residues. The germline V and J ends were trimmed by 1 base and 1 base, with 13 bases remaining between them. The germline CDR1 and CDR2 sequences are SGHRS and YFSETQ.